The next 9 T cell receptor beta chains were all read from a single sample in a study of cytomegalovirus exposure and HLA in healthy donors. Vbeta (60) and Jbeta (13) primers were used in the PCR. Method: immunoSEQ multiplex PCR; TCRdb's copy keeps in-frame clones and lacks some. This sample has 150,000 to 200,000 clones, with roughly three quarters found just once. The sequencing sample was made of PBMCs. Receptors were obtained from a woman aged 45-59 years in good health and CMV-seronegative.

J is TRBJ1-1 and V is TRBV11-2; the D is unclear. CDR1 SGHAT and CDR2 FQNNGV come from the germline V gene. This CDR3 contains 13 residues. V lost 2 bases, J lost 1 base, and 5 bases lay in between. CDR3 in amino acids: CASSLRRNTEAFF. The DNA of the CDR3 is TGTGCCAGCAGCTTACGGAGGAACACTGAAGCTTTCTTT.

V and J are TRBV7-2 and TRBJ2-3; 7 nucleotides match TRBD2. CDR3 length: 12 residues. With V trimmed by 7 bases and J by 6 bases, 4 bases remained unmatched. CDR1 and CDR2 (germline): SGHTA, FQGNSA. DNA for the CDR3: TGTGCCAGCACCCCCGGGGGGGATACGCAGTATTTT. Translated: CASTPGGDTQYF.

The V and J genes are TRBV4-3 and TRBJ2-7; 11 nucleotides match TRBD2. The CDR3 extends over 20 amino acids. Germline CDR1 is LGHNA and CDR2 is YSLEER. V lost 0 bases, J lost 0 bases, and 13 bases stayed unmatched. The chain's CDR3 is CASSQDSLMLTSGSSYEQYF. In DNA form, the CDR3 reads TGCGCCAGCAGCCAAGACTCCCTTATGCTTACTAGCGGGAGCTCCTACGAGCAGTACTTC.

This clone was seen a few times. The chain couples TRBV6-1 to TRBJ2-3, with D possibly TRBD2 on 7 matching bases. Germline CDR1 is MNHNS and CDR2 is SASEGT. Trimming left V 6 bases short and J 10 bases short, with 14 bases between. This CDR3 contains 12 residues. The DNA for the CDR3 is TGTGCCAGCAGCCAACCGGGGGGCTCGCAGTATTTT. Translation gives CASSQPGGSQYF.

The chain is built from TRBV6-7 and TRBJ2-7; TRBD2 agrees at 7 bases. TRBV6-7 is labeled an ORF, and its function is uncertain. The CDR3 length is 14 residues. Trimming removed 0 bases from V and 9 bases from J; junction bases left unmatched: 8. CDR3 nucleotide sequence: TGTGCCAGCAGTTACTCTACATTACTAGCGAGGCAGTACTTC. The encoded protein is CASSYSTLLARQYF.

V gene TRBV7-2 combines with J gene TRBJ1-3; a possible D gene is TRBD1 (5 bases). The V end lost 4 bases, the J end lost 1 base, and 11 bases lay between the germline ends. The CDR3 runs to 15 residues. The germline V gene encodes CDR1 SGHTA and CDR2 FQGNSA. This chain's CDR3 is CASSSSRVSGNTIYF. In DNA form, the CDR3 reads TGTGCCAGCAGCTCCAGCAGGGTTTCTGGAAACACCATATATTTT.

The chain has TRBV5-4 and TRBJ2-1; TRBD1 matches 9 bases. The CDR3 spans 15 residues. Germline V gene sequence: CDR1 SGHNT, CDR2 YYREEE (reference sequence). The J segment lost 4 bases and the V segment lost 6 bases, leaving 8 bases of the junction unmatched. This CDR3 is CASILPGQGYNEQFF. Written as DNA, the CDR3 is TGTGCCAGCATACTACCGGGACAGGGATACAATGAGCAGTTCTTC.

This clone was seen a few times. This rearrangement joins TRBV7-2 to TRBJ2-5; no firm D call. Germline-derived CDR1 and CDR2 are SGHTA and FQGNSA. V lost 4 bases and J lost 2, with 11 bases in between. This CDR3 is 14 amino acids long. As DNA, the CDR3 is TGTGCCAGCAGCTGGTCGGGTACGCAAGAGACCCAGTACTTC. This codes for CASSWSGTQETQYF. Using reference TRBV7-2 and TRBJ2-5 for the parts outside the CDR3, the full variable domain is GAGVSQSPSNKVTEKGKDVELRCDPISGHTALYWYRQSLGQGLEFLIYFQGNSAPDKSGLPSDRFSAERTGGSVSTLTIQRTQQEDSAVYLCASSWSGTQETQYFGPGTRLLVL.

This chain joins TRBV5-5 and TRBJ2-7; 8 bases fit TRBD1. Per germline, CDR1 SGHKS and CDR2 YYEKEE (reference sequence). The CDR3 consists of 14 residues. V lost 3 bases, J lost 6 bases, and 8 bases stayed unmatched. The DNA of the CDR3 is TGTGCCAGCAGCTCGACAGGGGTCGGCGGCGAGCAGTACTTC. It codes for CASSSTGVGGEQYF.